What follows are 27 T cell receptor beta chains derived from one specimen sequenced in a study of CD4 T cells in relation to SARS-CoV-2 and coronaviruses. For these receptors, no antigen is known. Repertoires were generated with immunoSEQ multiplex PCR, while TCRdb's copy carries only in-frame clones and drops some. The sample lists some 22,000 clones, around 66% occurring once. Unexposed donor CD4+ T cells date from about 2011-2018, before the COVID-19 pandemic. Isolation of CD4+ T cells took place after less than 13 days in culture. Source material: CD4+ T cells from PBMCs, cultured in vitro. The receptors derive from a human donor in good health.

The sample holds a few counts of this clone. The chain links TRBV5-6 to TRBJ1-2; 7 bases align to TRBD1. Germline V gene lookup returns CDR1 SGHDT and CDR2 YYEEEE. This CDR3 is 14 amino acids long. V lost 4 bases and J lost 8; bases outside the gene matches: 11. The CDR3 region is CASSHPDRVGGYTF. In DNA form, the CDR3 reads TGTGCCAGCAGCCACCCTGACAGGGTAGGGGGCTACACCTTC.

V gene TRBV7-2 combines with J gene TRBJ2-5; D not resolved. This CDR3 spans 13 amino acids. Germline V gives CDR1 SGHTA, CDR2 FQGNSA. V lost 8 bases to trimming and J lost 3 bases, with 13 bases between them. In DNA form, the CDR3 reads TGTGCCAGCGGGTTCGCCGGAGAAGAGACCCAGTACTTC. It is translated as CASGFAGEETQYF.

Written as DNA, the CDR3 is TGTGCCAGCAGTATGGGACAGGGACGTCAGCCCCAGCATTTT. Translation: CASSMGQGRQPQHF. The rearrangement uses TRBV6-5 and TRBJ1-5, with 9 bases identical to TRBD1. This CDR3 is built from 14 residues. After removal of 5 bases from V and 6 bases from J, the junction contained 5 bases not matched to a gene. The germline CDR1 and CDR2 sequences are MNHEY and SVGAGI.

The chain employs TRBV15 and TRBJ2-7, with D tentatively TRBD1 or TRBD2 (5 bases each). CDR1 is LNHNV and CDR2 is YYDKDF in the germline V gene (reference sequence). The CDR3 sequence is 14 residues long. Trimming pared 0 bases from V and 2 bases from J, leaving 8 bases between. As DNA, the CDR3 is TGTGCCACCAGCAGAGATTTGGGACCCTACGAGCAGTACTTC. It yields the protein CATSRDLGPYEQYF.

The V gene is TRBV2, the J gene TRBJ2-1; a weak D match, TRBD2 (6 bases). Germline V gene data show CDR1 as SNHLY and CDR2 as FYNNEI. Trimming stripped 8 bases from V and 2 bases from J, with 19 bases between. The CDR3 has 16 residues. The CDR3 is CASGVETRSPYNEQFF. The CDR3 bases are TGTGCCAGCGGGGTCGAGACTAGAAGCCCCTACAATGAGCAGTTCTTC.

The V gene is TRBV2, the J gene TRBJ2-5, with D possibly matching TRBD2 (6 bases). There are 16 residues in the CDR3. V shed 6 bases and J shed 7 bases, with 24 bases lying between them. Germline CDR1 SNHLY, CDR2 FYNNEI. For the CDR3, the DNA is TGTGCCAGCAGGGGAAAGGAGGGCGGGGCCTGGGGGACCCAGTACTTC. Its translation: CASRGKEGGAWGTQYF.

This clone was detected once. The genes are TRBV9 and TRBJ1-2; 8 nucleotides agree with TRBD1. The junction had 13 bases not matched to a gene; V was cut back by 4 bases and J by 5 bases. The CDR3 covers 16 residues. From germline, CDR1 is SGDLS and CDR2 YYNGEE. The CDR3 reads CASSLRSGGEVYGYTF. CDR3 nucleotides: TGTGCCAGCAGCCTACGCTCAGGGGGCGAGGTTTATGGCTACACCTTC.

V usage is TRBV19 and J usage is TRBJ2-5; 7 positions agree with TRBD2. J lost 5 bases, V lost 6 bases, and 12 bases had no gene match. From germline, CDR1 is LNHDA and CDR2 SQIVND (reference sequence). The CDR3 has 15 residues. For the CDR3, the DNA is TGTGCCAGTAGCCCCATAGGGCGGGAGTGGGAGACCCAGTACTTC. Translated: CASSPIGREWETQYF. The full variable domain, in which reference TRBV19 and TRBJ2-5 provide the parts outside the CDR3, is DGGITQSPKYLFRKEGQNVTLSCEQNLNHDAMYWYRQDPGQGLRLIYYSQIVNDFQKGDIAEGYSVSREKKESFPLTVTSAQKNPTAFYLCASSPIGREWETQYFGPGTRLLVL.

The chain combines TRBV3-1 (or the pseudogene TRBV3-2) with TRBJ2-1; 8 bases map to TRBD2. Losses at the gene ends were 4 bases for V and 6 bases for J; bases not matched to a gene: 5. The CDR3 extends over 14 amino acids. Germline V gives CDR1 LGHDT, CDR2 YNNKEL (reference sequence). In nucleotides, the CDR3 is TGTGCCAGCAGCCGGACTAGCACTGGCAATGAGCAGTTCTTC. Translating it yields CASSRTSTGNEQFF.

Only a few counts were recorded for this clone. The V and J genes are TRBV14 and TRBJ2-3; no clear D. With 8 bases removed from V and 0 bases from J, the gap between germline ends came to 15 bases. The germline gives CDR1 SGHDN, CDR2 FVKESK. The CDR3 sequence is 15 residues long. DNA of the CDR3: TGTGCCAGCTCCCAGAACCGGGTTAGCACAGATACGCAGTATTTT. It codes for CASSQNRVSTDTQYF.

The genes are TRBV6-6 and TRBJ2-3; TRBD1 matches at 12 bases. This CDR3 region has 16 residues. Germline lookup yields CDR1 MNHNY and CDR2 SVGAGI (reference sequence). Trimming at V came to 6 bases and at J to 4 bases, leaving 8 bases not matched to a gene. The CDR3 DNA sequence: TGTGCCAGCAGCCCTCGGGGACAGGGGGCCTCAGATACGCAGTATTTT. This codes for CASSPRGQGASDTQYF.

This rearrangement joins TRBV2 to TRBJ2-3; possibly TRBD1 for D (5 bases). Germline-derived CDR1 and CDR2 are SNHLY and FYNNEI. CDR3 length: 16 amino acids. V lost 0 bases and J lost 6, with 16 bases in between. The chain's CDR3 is CASSEAGEDTGDTQYF. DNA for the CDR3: TGTGCCAGCAGTGAAGCAGGAGAGGACACTGGGGATACGCAGTATTTT.

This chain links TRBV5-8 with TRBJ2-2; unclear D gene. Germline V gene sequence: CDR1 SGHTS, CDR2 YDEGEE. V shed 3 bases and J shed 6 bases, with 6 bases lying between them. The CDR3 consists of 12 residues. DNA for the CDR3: TGTGCCAGCAGCTCTTGGGCCGGGGAGCTGTTTTTT. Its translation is CASSSWAGELFF.

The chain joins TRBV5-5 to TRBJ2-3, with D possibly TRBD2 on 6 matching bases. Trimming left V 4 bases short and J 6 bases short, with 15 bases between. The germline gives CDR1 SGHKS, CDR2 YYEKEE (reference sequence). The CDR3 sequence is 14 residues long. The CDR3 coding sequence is TGTGCCAGCAGCATCGGGACTTTAGGCGATACGCAGTATTTT. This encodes CASSIGTLGDTQYF.

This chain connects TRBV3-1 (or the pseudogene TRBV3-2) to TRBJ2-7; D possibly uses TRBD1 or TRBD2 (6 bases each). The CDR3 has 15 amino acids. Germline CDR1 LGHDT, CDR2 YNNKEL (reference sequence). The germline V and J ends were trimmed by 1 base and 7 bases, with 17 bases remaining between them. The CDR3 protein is CASSQGGRGTREQYF. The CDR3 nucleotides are TGTGCCAGCAGCCAAGGGGGGCGGGGAACGAGGGAGCAGTACTTC.

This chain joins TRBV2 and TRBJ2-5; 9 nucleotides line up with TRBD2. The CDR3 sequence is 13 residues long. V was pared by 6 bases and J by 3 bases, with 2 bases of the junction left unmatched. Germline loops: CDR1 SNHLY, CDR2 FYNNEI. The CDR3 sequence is CASSPSGEETQYF. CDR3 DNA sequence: TGTGCCAGCAGCCCTAGCGGGGAAGAGACCCAGTACTTC.

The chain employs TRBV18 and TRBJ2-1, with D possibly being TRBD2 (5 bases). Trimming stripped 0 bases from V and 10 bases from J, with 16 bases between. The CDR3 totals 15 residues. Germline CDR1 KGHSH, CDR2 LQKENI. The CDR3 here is CASSPPVKSDLEQFF. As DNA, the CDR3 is TGTGCCAGCTCACCACCGGTTAAATCGGACTTGGAGCAGTTCTTC.

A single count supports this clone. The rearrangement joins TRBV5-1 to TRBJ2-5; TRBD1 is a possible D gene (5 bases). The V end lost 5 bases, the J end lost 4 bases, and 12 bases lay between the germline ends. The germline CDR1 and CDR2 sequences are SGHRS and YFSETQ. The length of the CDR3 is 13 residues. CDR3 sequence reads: CASSVGAGETQYF. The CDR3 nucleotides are TGCGCCAGCAGTGTAGGGGCTGGAGAGACCCAGTACTTC.

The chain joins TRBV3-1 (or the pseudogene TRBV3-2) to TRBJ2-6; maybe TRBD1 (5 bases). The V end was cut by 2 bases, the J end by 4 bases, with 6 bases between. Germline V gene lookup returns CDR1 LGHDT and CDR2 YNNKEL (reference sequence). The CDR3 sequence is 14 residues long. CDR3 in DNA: TGTGCCAGCAGCCAACACAGGGGGGCCAACGTCCTGACTTTC. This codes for CASSQHRGANVLTF.

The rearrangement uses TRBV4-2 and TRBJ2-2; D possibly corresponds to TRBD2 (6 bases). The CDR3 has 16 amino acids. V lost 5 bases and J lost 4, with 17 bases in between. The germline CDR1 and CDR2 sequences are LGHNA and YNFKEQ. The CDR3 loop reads CASSESRDSPTGELFF. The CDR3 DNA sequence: TGTGCCAGCAGCGAATCCCGGGACTCCCCCACCGGGGAGCTGTTTTTT.

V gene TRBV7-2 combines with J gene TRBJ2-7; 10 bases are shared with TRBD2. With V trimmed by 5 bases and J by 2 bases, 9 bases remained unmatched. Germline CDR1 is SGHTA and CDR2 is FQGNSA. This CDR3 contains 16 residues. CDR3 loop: CASSGPGGLATYEQYF. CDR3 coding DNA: TGTGCCAGCAGCGGGCCCGGGGGACTAGCGACCTACGAGCAGTACTTC.

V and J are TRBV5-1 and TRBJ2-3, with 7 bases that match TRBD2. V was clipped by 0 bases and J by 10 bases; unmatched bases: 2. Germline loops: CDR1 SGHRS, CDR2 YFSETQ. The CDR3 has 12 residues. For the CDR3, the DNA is TGCGCCAGCAGCTTGGACCGGGAGGCGCAGTATTTT. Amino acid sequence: CASSLDREAQYF.

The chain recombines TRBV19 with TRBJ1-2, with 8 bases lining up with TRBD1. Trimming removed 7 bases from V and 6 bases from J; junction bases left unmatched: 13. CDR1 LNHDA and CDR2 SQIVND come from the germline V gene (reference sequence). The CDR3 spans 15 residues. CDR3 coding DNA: TGTGCCAGTACTCCCATTACAGGGGGGAATCATGGCTACACCTTC. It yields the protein CASTPITGGNHGYTF.

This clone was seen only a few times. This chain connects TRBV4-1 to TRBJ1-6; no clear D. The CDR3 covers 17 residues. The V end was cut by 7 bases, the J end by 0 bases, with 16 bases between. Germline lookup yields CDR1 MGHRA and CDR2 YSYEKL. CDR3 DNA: TGCGCCAGCAACCCTGGGCTGGCCAGCTCCTATAATTCACCCCTCCACTTT. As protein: CASNPGLASSYNSPLHF.

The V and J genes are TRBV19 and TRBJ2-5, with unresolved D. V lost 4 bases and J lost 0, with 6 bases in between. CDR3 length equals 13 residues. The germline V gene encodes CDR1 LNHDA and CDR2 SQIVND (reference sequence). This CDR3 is CASSTQYQETQYF. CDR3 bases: TGTGCCAGTAGTACACAGTACCAAGAGACCCAGTACTTC. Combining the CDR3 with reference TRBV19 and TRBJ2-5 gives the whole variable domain DGGITQSPKYLFRKEGQNVTLSCEQNLNHDAMYWYRQDPGQGLRLIYYSQIVNDFQKGDIAEGYSVSREKKESFPLTVTSAQKNPTAFYLCASSTQYQETQYFGPGTRLLVL.

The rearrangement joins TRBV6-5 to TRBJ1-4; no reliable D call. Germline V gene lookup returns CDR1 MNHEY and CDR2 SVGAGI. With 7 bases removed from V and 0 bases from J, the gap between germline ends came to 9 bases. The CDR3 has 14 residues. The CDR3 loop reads CASKFSATNEKLFF. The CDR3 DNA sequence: TGTGCCAGCAAATTCAGTGCAACTAATGAAAAACTGTTTTTT.

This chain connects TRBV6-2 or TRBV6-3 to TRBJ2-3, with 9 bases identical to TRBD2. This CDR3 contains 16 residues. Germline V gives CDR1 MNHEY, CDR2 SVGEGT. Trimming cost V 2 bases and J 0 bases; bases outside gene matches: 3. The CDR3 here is CASSYGLAGSTDTQYF. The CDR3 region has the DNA TGTGCCAGCAGTTACGGCCTAGCGGGAAGCACAGATACGCAGTATTTT.